A single sample gave rise to the 5 T cell receptor beta chains below, sequenced in a study of blood T cell repertoires in COVID-19. Assay: immunoSEQ multiplex PCR; the TCRdb copy retains only in-frame clones and omits some. The sample comprises over 400,000 clones, around 85% of which are singletons, and approximately 8.3% rests with the top ten. Sequenced sample: PBMCs or T cells enriched from blood (not recorded which). These receptors were collected from an older woman who had recovered from COVID-19.

The chain combines TRBV5-1 with TRBJ1-2; D is undetermined. V lost 0 bases and J 4 bases, leaving 10 bases between the germline ends. The V gene's germline CDR1 is SGHRS and CDR2 YFSETQ. This CDR3 has 14 residues. CDR3: CASSLEAGIYGYTF. CDR3 sequence (DNA): TGCGCCAGCAGCTTGGAGGCAGGAATCTATGGCTACACCTTC.

J is TRBJ2-3 and V is TRBV27, with 7 bases that match TRBD1. CDR1 and CDR2 (germline): MNHEY, SMNVEV (reference sequence). V shed 6 bases and J 6 bases; nucleotides not matched to a gene: 6. CDR3 size: 13 residues. Written as DNA, the CDR3 is TGTGCCAGCAGCTACAGGGGTCCCGATACGCAGTATTTT. It encodes CASSYRGPDTQYF.

A few counts support this clone. The sample contains more than one DNA sequence encoding this CDR3. The chain employs TRBV5-1 and TRBJ1-1; possibly TRBD1 for D (6 bases). This CDR3 contains 13 residues. V was shortened by 0 bases and J by 4 bases, with 7 bases between the two germline ends. Germline CDR1 reads SGHRS; CDR2 reads YFSETQ. The CDR3 reads CASSLEGGTEAFF. The CDR3 DNA sequence: TGCGCCAGCAGCTTGGAAGGGGGCACTGAAGCTTTCTTT.

The chain employs TRBV10-1 and TRBJ2-1; D remains unclear. Trimming left V 0 bases short and J 8 bases short, with 14 bases between. Germline-derived CDR1 and CDR2 are WNHNN and SYGVQD (reference sequence). The CDR3 consists of 15 residues. CDR3 region: CASSESTVVGDEQFF. The CDR3 coding sequence is TGCGCCAGCAGTGAGTCTACAGTCGTGGGCGATGAGCAGTTCTTC.

The rearrangement links TRBV2 to TRBJ1-5; D gene uncertain. V lost 3 bases and J 7 bases, leaving 13 bases between the germline ends. The CDR3 runs 14 residues. CDR1 and CDR2 from the germline V gene are SNHLY and FYNNEI. The CDR3 bases are TGTGCCAGCAGTGAGTCTGGGAGGGCCCAGCCCCAGCATTTT. This codes for CASSESGRAQPQHF.